This T cell receptor beta chain emerged from a study of Tregs in tolerant kidney transplant recipients. Findings and caveats of the study: Some patients' samples used different primers over time, so nucleotide sequences weren't comparable.

A remark on this clone: The antigen remains undetermined. The CDR3 extends 3 residues past the end of the read, so its final part is completed from the germline J gene.

V lost 5 bases, J lost 0 bases, and 4 bases stayed unmatched. Germline V gives CDR1 LNHDA, CDR2 SQIVND (reference sequence). The CDR3 consists of 15 residues. Assay: immunoSEQ multiplex PCR; the TCRdb copy retains only in-frame clones and omits some. Its listing shows tens of thousands of clones. CD4+CD25+CD127- Tregs, CD4+CD25- non-Tregs, CD4 and CD8 cells were sorted. The chain recombines TRBV19 with TRBJ1-3, with 7 bases fitting TRBD1. The origin of this receptor is a human donor who received a combined kidney and bone marrow transplant. The sequencing used CD4+ T cells from blood, collected before the transplant. The part of the CDR3 DNA that was read is TGTGCCAGTAGTCTGGGACAGAACTCTGGAAACACC. This gives the protein CASSLGQNSGNT. The entire CDR3 sequence reads CASSLGQNSGNTIYF.